This TCR beta chain originates from a study of blood T cell repertoires in COVID-19. Source study methods: Amplification with reference gene primers provided the estimates of nucleated cell counts. Measured with immunoSEQ multiplex PCR; TCRdb has only the in-frame clones, and not every one. V, J and clone size are those of that table, while D and trimming were read from the DNA. The table records more than 85,000 clones, roughly 83% of them present only once. CDR3 size: 16 residues. Trimming removed 5 bases from V and 6 bases from J, with 19 bases in between. CDR1 is SGHDN and CDR2 is FVKESK in the germline V gene.

The chain is built from TRBV14 and TRBJ2-2; a weak D match, TRBD2 (5 bases). Sequencing used peripheral blood. The TCR was taken from a woman aged 55-70 years with acute or convalescent COVID-19. CDR3 in amino acids: CASSATRFHLPGELFF. The DNA of the CDR3 is TGTGCCAGCAGCGCTACTAGGTTCCACCTTCCCGGGGAGCTGTTTTTT.